This paragraph reports one TCR beta chain. Its antigen remains unidentified. There are 12 residues in the CDR3. V shed 7 bases and J shed 7 bases, with 13 bases lying between them. Germline lookup yields CDR1 MNHNS and CDR2 SASEGT. The immunoSEQ assay was v3. Using immunoSEQ multiplex PCR, the repertoire was profiled, and TCRdb retains in-frame clones only, with some absent. The sample carries roughly 10,000 clones, 50% to 60% recorded once. The sample comes from a study of TIL therapy for anti-PD-1-resistant metastatic lung cancer. The overall study: Tumors had a median PD-L1 proportion score of 4.5% to 7%. Median tumor mutation burden was under 1.6 mutations per megabase. Overall study findings and caveats: TIL cultures after expansion showed higher clonality and lower diversity than baseline tumor (median approximately 6% vs 31%).

The time point denotes: pre-treatment sample, taken before nivolumab and TIL therapy. Most excised metastases sampled were pleural nodules or supraclavicular lymph nodes. Stage 4 NSCLC adults joined between 2017 and 2020. The TCR sequence derives from a person aged 25 to 80 with non-small cell lung cancer. The rearrangement uses TRBV6-1 and TRBJ1-2; D may be TRBD1 (5 bases). The sample here was tumor tissue, taken at baseline. CDR3 loop: CASIHEGAGYTF. The CDR3 DNA is TGTGCCAGCATTCACGAAGGGGCTGGCTACACCTTC.